This T cell receptor (beta chain) appears in the sequencing data of a study of shared clonotypes between healthy human individuals. Sequencing was performed with immunoSEQ multiplex PCR; in TCRdb, only in-frame clones are kept and a portion is missing. The sample contains roughly 720,000 clones, 90% of which appear only once. V gave up 4 bases and J gave up 6 bases; unmatched junction bases: 9. The CDR3 covers 16 residues. CDR1 and CDR2 from the germline V gene are SGHVS and FNYEAQ. The gene calls are TRBV7-6 and TRBJ2-1; 10 bases are a match to TRBD1. The sample taken for sequencing was memory CD8+ T cells from PBMCs. This sample's subset: CD45RO+ cells pooled with CCR7-negative TemRA cells. This clonotype was sampled from a man younger than 35 in good health. Some clones in this sample may be carry-over from other donors' samples. CDR3 sequence: CASSSRQGASINEQFF. The CDR3 coding sequence is TGTGCCAGCAGCTCCCGACAGGGGGCCTCTATCAATGAGCAGTTCTTC.